This entry is about one T cell receptor beta chain. As yet, its antigen is unknown. The data were taken from a study of OX40 agonist ivuxolimab in advanced cancers. Study-level information: Patients were dosed with the agonistic anti-OX40 (CD134) antibody ivuxolimab.

Germline CDR1 reads SGHRS; CDR2 reads YFSETQ. Trimming took off 6 bases at V and 5 bases at J, with 5 bases between the two ends. The CDR3 runs 11 residues. Sequencing was performed with immunoSEQ multiplex PCR; in TCRdb, only in-frame clones are kept and a portion is missing. The sample contains fewer than 90,000 clones, less than 90% of which appear only once. Study results and limitations: The study observed clonal expansion of CD4+ and CD8+ blood T cells by week 6 at 0.1 to 3.0 mg/kg.

Any history of autoimmune disease or systemic immunosuppression disqualified patients. The sampling schedule covered blood at baseline, cycle 4 day 1, and cycle 7 day 1. The sequencing here drew on CD4+ or CD8+ T cells sorted from blood, taken in a trial of the OX40 agonist ivuxolimab. The genes are TRBV5-1 and TRBJ2-2; D not resolved. This clonotype was sampled from an adult with an advanced solid tumor such as melanoma, head and neck, liver or kidney cancer. The CDR3: CASTQTGELFF. CDR3 nucleotide sequence: TGCGCCAGCACACAGACCGGGGAGCTGTTTTTT.